This TCR beta chain was recovered during a study of cytomegalovirus exposure and HLA in healthy donors. This clone was picked up a small number of times. Its antigen is not known. Germline values: CDR1 SGHRS, CDR2 YFSETQ. The CDR3 runs to 12 residues. The V and J ends lost 2 bases and 3 bases respectively, with 2 bases between them. PCR used 60 Vbeta primers and 13 Jbeta primers. Profiled with immunoSEQ multiplex PCR; TCRdb holds only in-frame clones, not every one. This sample has about 200,000 clones; more than 75% occur once, and the top ten carry about 3%. Notes on the study in general: Later on, a genetic analysis was performed. It linked a missense variant in DCLRE1C with V- and J-gene trimming of TCR beta. Across HLA loci, a later analysis found differing TCR association rates, with DRB1 most and HLA-C fewest.

The chain uses TRBV5-1 and TRBJ2-2; D is undetermined. The sequence came from a woman between 40 and 55 years old in good health and CMV-seronegative. Input material: PBMCs. CDR3 DNA: TGCGCCAGCAGCTTCTACACCGGGGAGCTGTTTTTT. Amino acid sequence: CASSFYTGELFF.